The T cell receptor beta chain described here comes from a study of blood T cell repertoires in COVID-19. For the study at large: The study drew acute and convalescent COVID-19 samples from the United States, Italy and Spain. From T cells, B-cell-depleted T cells, or PBMCs came the material, which was cDNA or gDNA.

V was shortened by 4 bases and J by 2 bases, with 13 bases between the two germline ends. Germline CDR1 SGHTA, CDR2 FQGNSA. The CDR3 covers 15 residues. Authors' analysis steps: Reference gene primer amplification yielded estimated nucleated cell counts. Sequencing was performed with immunoSEQ multiplex PCR; in TCRdb, only in-frame clones are kept and a portion is missing. V, J and clone size reflect that table, while D and trimming were determined from the DNA. The repertoire holds about 95,000 clones, 84% seen once, with roughly 24% in the top ten. Source material: peripheral blood. This chain joins TRBV7-2 and TRBJ2-3, with D perhaps TRBD1 (6 bases). The sequence was obtained from a human donor in a cohort sampled during active COVID-19. Here the CDR3 DNA reads TGTGCCAGCAGCTCCCGGGACATAAACACAGATACGCAGTATTTT. Amino acid sequence: CASSSRDINTDTQYF.